This entry features one T cell receptor (beta chain) sequence. The antigen it recognizes is unknown. The input lacks base qualities; no much larger clone sits a single base away. Spanning cysteine to phenylalanine, the CDR3 consists of 16 amino acids. The retained sequence is limited to the CDR3, 48 bases, with the frame set at the first base. V loses 2 bases at its end and J loses 7 bases; junction bases beyond the gene matches: 9. The CDR1 and CDR2 encoded by the germline V gene are MDHEN and SYDVKM. The time point label corresponds to: peripheral blood 6 weeks after treatment start. The cohort comprised roughly 30 patients with locally advanced or metastatic urothelial carcinoma treated at Memorial Sloan Kettering on a trial protocol. Peripheral blood mononuclear cells were collected pretreatment and during treatment, with between 1 and 8 total time points per patient. The Qiagen DNeasy Blood extraction kit was used to purify genomic DNA from total PBMCs and tumor samples. PBMCs were collected pretreatment and during treatment, and were isolated and stored as previously described.

The data derive from a study of PD-L1 blockade in urothelial cancer (dated by TCRdb to the late 2010s). For the wider study: All patients started therapy at some point between 2014 and 2016 and received atezolizumab 1,200 mg intravenously every 3 weeks. In the same patients, whole exome sequencing and RNA sequencing of pretreatment tumors were performed in addition to TCR sequencing. Durable clinical benefit was achieved by nine patients and was not achieved by 20 patients. Blood samples were analyzed at 3 weeks after treatment start (second dose) and at 6 weeks after treatment start. Pretreatment tumor samples and matched peripheral blood, collected serially before and after atezolizumab treatment, underwent TCR sequencing. Some 30 patients had pretreatment blood TCR-seq, roughly 25 had at least one posttreatment blood collection, and roughly 25 had tumor TCR-seq. An exploratory multi-omic analysis was conducted of the somatic, immune and clinical correlates of response to PD-L1 blockade with atezolizumab in urothelial cancer. Progression-free survival longer than 6 months counted as durable clinical benefit, and TCR features were additionally tested against both progression-free and overall survival. Blood samples yielded a median of roughly 140,000 T cells and around 80,000 unique TCRs, with median clonality roughly 0.082. Twenty-five of 29 patients were males with bladder-origin urothelial cancer, and 18 of 29 reported a prior smoking history. Patients had an ECOG performance status of 0 or 1 and had received between 0 and 3 prior chemotherapy regimens. What the study reported, not specific to this receptor: Improved progression-free and overall survival was found to be associated with pretreatment peripheral blood TCR clonality below the median. Small sample size (n of about 30) and many exploratory analyses mean the results are intended to be hypothesis-generating. Among patients with durable benefit, tumor-associated TCR clones showed greater expansion in peripheral blood 3 weeks after treatment started (n ≈ 23, p = 0.022).

Synthetic TCR analog templates were spiked into each PCR to estimate absolute template abundance from read counts. The immunoSEQ assay used bias-controlled V and J gene primers to amplify TCRbeta CDR3 regions from genomic DNA. Sequencing of rearranged TCRbeta segments was done at approximately 20X coverage. The study's processing was this. Clustering was used to correct sequencing errors, and CDR3s were annotated against IMGT to assign V, D and J genes. Only productive TCRbeta rearrangements were used in downstream analyses, excluding out-of-frame or stop-codon sequences. Clonality was calculated as one minus the Shannon entropy normalized by the log of the number of unique productive sequences. Fisher's exact test with Benjamini-Hochberg correction, at a threshold of adjusted p below 0.01, was used to find clones that differed between time points or between blood and tumor. Here the immuneACCESS table is served through TCRdb, limited to in-frame sequences with V and J called. Missing clones are a known gap in these copies; in checked studies unresolved V genes cover under half, and the rest lacks a known reason. V and J calls and clone size follow that table, whereas D and trimming were derived from the DNA. The sample table contains roughly 32,000 clones; only one count was recorded for 80% to 90% of them. Together, the top ten hold 6.5% to 8% of the sample.

This clonotype was obtained from a man older than 75 with urothelial cancer. The source material was PBMCs, sampled around atezolizumab (anti-PD-L1) treatment. The rearrangement combines TRBV28 with TRBJ1-2, and 11 junction bases match TRBD1. The DNA is TGTGCCAGCAGTTTAGTAGGAGGACAGGGGGCAAGTGGCTACACCTTC. Its coded protein is CASSLVGGQGASGYTF.